Below are 20 T cell receptor beta chains sequenced from a single sample in a study of shared clonotypes between healthy human individuals. Some clones are missing from TCRdb's copy, which holds only in-frame ones; the method was immunoSEQ multiplex PCR. There are about 380,000 clones in the sample; 90% to 97% occur only once, and about 0.32% lies in the top ten. The sequenced sample consisted of memory CD8+ T cells sorted from blood. As for subset: CD45RO+ cells pooled with CCR7-negative TemRA cells. The receptor source for this set is a man aged 25 to 45 in good health.

The V gene is TRBV6-6, the J gene TRBJ1-2; D is unclear. V lost 2 bases to trimming and J lost 5 bases, with 12 bases between them. Germline V gene data show CDR1 as MNHNY and CDR2 as SVGAGI (reference sequence). The CDR3 extends over 14 amino acids. The CDR3, as DNA: TGTGCCAGCAGTTACGCGCAGGCTACTTATGGCTACACCTTC. Residues: CASSYAQATYGYTF.

The sample holds one count of this clone. V and J are TRBV7-2 and TRBJ2-5; the D gene could be TRBD1 or TRBD2 (5 bases each). The CDR3 covers 15 residues. CDR1 is SGHTA and CDR2 is FQGNSA in the germline V gene. Trimming cost V 3 bases and J 7 bases, with 18 bases left between them. DNA for the CDR3: TGTGCCAGCAGCTTCAGGGTCCAGGGAGTTGGGACCCAGTACTTC. This sequence encodes CASSFRVQGVGTQYF.

The V call is TRBV4-2, the J call TRBJ1-2; a possible D gene is TRBD1 (6 bases). Per the germline V gene, CDR1 is LGHNA and CDR2 is YNFKEQ. Trimming took 0 bases from V and 5 from J, leaving 13 bases between them. This CDR3 has 15 residues. The CDR3 nucleotides are TGTGCCAGCAGCCAAGATCAGGGGACACCATATGGCTACACCTTC. Its translation is CASSQDQGTPYGYTF.

This chain uses TRBV15 with TRBJ2-7, with 7 bases matching TRBD2. Unmatched junction bases numbered 8, after V lost 3 bases and J lost 0 bases. Germline V gives CDR1 LNHNV, CDR2 YYDKDF (reference sequence). This CDR3 has 16 amino acids. This CDR3 reads CATSRARLANSYEQYF. In DNA, the CDR3 is TGTGCCACCAGCAGGGCCAGACTAGCAAACTCCTACGAGCAGTACTTC.

V gene TRBV30 combines with J gene TRBJ1-2; TRBD1 aligns across 7 bases. V lost 1 base, J lost 4 bases, and 3 bases stayed unmatched. Germline values: CDR1 GTSNPN, CDR2 SVGIG (reference sequence). CDR3 length: 13 amino acids. The CDR3 sequence: CAWSGDSTYGYTF. In nucleotides, the CDR3 is TGTGCCTGGAGTGGGGACAGTACCTATGGCTACACCTTC.

In this sample, this clone turned up once. The chain employs TRBV15 and TRBJ2-1; D possibly corresponds to TRBD2 (5 bases). The CDR3 extends over 16 amino acids. With 1 base removed from V and 5 bases from J, the gap between germline ends came to 15 bases. Germline assignment: CDR1 LNHNV and CDR2 YYDKDF (reference sequence). The CDR3 region is CATSRVGEGQNNEQFF. In DNA form, the CDR3 reads TGTGCCACCAGCAGAGTCGGGGAAGGTCAGAACAATGAGCAGTTCTTC.

The CDR3 nucleotides are TGTGCCTGGAGTCCGCAGACAGGGGGCTACGAGCAGTACTTC. It yields the protein CAWSPQTGGYEQYF. The chain uses TRBV30 and TRBJ2-7; 9 nucleotides line up with TRBD1. Germline V CDR1 and CDR2: GTSNPN, SVGIG (reference sequence). With V trimmed by 2 bases and J by 3 bases, 5 bases remained unmatched. The CDR3 totals 14 residues.

This rearrangement joins TRBV28 to TRBJ2-7; D gene unclear. This CDR3 has 15 residues. V lost 5 bases and J 5 bases, leaving 19 bases between the germline ends. From germline, CDR1 is MDHEN and CDR2 SYDVKM. DNA for the CDR3: TGTGCCAGCAGTCGATATGGGTCACCTTGGGACGAGCAGTACTTC. It encodes CASSRYGSPWDEQYF.

The chain uses TRBV5-1 and TRBJ2-5, with D hard to call. Deletions cut 0 bases from V and 0 bases from J, with 6 bases between. CDR3 length: 14 residues. From germline, CDR1 is SGHRS and CDR2 YFSETQ. The CDR3 region has the DNA TGCGCCAGCAGCTTGGGAGCGAACCAAGAGACCCAGTACTTC. Protein: CASSLGANQETQYF.

The rearrangement links TRBV11-2 to TRBJ2-3; the D is unclear. This CDR3 is built from 11 residues. Germline CDR1 and CDR2: SGHAT and FQNNGV. Trimming removed 1 base at V and 14 bases at J, with 10 bases between. CDR3 sequence reads: CASSLGPVAYF. The CDR3 region has the DNA TGTGCCAGCAGCTTAGGGCCCGTTGCGTATTTT.

The rearrangement uses TRBV28 and TRBJ2-7; D call uncertain. Germline V gives CDR1 MDHEN, CDR2 SYDVKM. This CDR3 is built from 15 residues. With 3 bases removed from V and 0 bases from J, the gap between germline ends came to 12 bases. The CDR3 is CASSFGSSYSYEQYF. CDR3 bases: TGTGCCAGCAGTTTCGGGTCATCCTACTCCTACGAGCAGTACTTC. Drawing the rest from reference TRBV28 and TRBJ2-7, the complete variable domain is DVKVTQSSRYLVKRTGEKVFLECVQDMDHENMFWYRQDPGLGLRLIYFSYDVKMKEKGDIPEGYSVSREKKERFSLILESASTNQTSMYLCASSFGSSYSYEQYFGPGTRLTVT.

The chain links TRBV6-1 to TRBJ1-5, with D possibly being TRBD1 (6 bases). Trimming took off 3 bases at V and 0 bases at J, with 12 bases between the two ends. The CDR3 is 16 residues long. Looked up from germline, CDR1 is MNHNS and CDR2 is SASEGT. The DNA for the CDR3 is TGTGCCAGCAGTGATGCGGCCAGGGGTAGCAATCAGCCCCAGCATTTT. Translating it yields CASSDAARGSNQPQHF.

For the CDR3, the DNA is TGTGCCAGCAGCTTGGGCCGGGGGCCAGATACGCAGTATTTT. Protein sequence: CASSLGRGPDTQYF. The rearrangement links TRBV5-6 to TRBJ2-3, with D tentatively TRBD1 or TRBD2 (6 bases each). Germline-derived CDR1 and CDR2 are SGHDT and YYEEEE. The CDR3 has 14 residues. V shed 0 bases and J shed 4 bases, with 9 bases lying between them. Together with reference TRBV5-6 and TRBJ2-3, the CDR3 gives the full variable domain: DAGVTQSPTHLIKTRGQQVTLRCSPKSGHDTVSWYQQALGQGPQFIFQYYEEEERQRGNFPDRFSGHQFPNYSSELNVNALLLGDSALYLCASSLGRGPDTQYFGPGTRLTVL.

V gene TRBV27 combines with J gene TRBJ2-7; the D is unclear. Between the trimmed V and J ends, which lost 5 bases and 4 bases, there was a span of 9 bases. CDR1 is MNHEY and CDR2 is SMNVEV in the germline V gene (reference sequence). The CDR3 is 12 residues long. The DNA of the CDR3 is TGTGCCAGCAGTGTTTGGGGTTACGAGCAGTACTTC. This gives the protein CASSVWGYEQYF.

The gene calls are TRBV2 and TRBJ2-3; the match to TRBD2 covers 11 bases. From germline, CDR1 is SNHLY and CDR2 FYNNEI. The CDR3 covers 15 residues. Unmatched junction bases numbered 11, after V lost 11 bases and J lost 4 bases. The CDR3 is CAPREIAGGSDTQYF. As DNA, the CDR3 is TGTGCCCCGAGGGAGATAGCGGGAGGGTCAGATACGCAGTATTTT.

This clone was recorded once. The chain uses TRBV28 and TRBJ2-3; 10 bases are shared with TRBD2. The CDR3 runs to 18 residues. V shed 4 bases, J shed 1 base, and the junction held 11 bases outside the gene matches. Germline V gives CDR1 MDHEN, CDR2 SYDVKM. CDR3 DNA sequence: TGTGCCAGCAGTTCGGGGACTAGCGCTACCTGGGGCACAGATACGCAGTATTTT. It is translated as CASSSGTSATWGTDTQYF.

A single count supports this clone. The rearrangement uses TRBV6-5 and TRBJ2-1; D not resolved. CDR3 size: 15 residues. The germline gives CDR1 MNHEY, CDR2 SVGAGI. Trimming shortened V by 6 bases and J by 0 bases, and 12 bases separated the two germline ends. The CDR3 DNA sequence: TGTGCCAGCAGGGTCGCGGCGAGCTCCTACAATGAGCAGTTCTTC. Protein: CASRVAASSYNEQFF.

The table lists this clone with a count of one. The J gene is TRBJ2-3, the V gene TRBV27; D remains unclear. V lost 2 bases to trimming and J lost 3 bases, with 9 bases between them. This CDR3 is built from 14 residues. Germline lookup yields CDR1 MNHEY and CDR2 SMNVEV (reference sequence). Here the CDR3 reads CASSLALTTDTQYF. CDR3 nucleotide sequence: TGTGCCAGCAGTTTAGCTCTTACAACAGATACGCAGTATTTT.

The chain employs TRBV7-9 and TRBJ2-1, with TRBD2 identical over 12 bases. The V gene end was trimmed by 5 bases and the J gene end by 6 bases; junction bases not matched to a gene: 5. The CDR3 covers 15 residues. In germline, CDR1 is SEHNR, CDR2 FQNEAQ (reference sequence). The DNA for the CDR3 is TGTGCCAGCAGCCAGACTAGCGGGGGACTCAATGAGCAGTTCTTC. It specifies CASSQTSGGLNEQFF.

The J gene is TRBJ2-4, the V gene TRBV28; D is possibly TRBD1 (6 bases). Germline-derived CDR1 and CDR2 are MDHEN and SYDVKM. This CDR3 has 16 residues. Deletions cut 2 bases from V and 1 base from J, with 12 bases between. The chain's CDR3 is CASSLVQGKAKNIQYF. The CDR3 DNA is TGTGCCAGCAGTTTAGTCCAGGGGAAGGCCAAAAACATTCAGTACTTC.